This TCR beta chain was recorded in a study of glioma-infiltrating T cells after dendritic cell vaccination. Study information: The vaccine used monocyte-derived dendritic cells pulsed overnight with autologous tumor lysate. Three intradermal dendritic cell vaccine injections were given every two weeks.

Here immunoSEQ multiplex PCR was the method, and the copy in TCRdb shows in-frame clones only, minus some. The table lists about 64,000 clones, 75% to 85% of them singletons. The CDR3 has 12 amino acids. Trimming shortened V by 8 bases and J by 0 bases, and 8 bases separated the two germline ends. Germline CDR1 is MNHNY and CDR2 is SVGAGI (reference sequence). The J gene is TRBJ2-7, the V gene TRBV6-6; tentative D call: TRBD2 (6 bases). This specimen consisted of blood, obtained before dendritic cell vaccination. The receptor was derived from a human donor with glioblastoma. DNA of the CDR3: TGTGCCAGCCGGAGGGTCTCCTACGAGCAGTACTTC. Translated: CASRRVSYEQYF.